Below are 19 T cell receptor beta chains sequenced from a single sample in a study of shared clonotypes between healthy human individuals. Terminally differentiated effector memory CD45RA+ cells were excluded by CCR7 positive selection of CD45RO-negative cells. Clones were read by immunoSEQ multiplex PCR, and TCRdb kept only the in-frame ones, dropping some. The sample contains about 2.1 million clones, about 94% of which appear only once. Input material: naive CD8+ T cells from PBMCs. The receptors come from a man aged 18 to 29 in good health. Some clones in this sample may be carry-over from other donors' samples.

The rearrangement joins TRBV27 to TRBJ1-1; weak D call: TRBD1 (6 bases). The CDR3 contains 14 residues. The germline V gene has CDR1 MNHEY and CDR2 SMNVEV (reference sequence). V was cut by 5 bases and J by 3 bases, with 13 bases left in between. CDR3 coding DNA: TGTGCCAGCAGTGTCACAGGGATCGACACTGAAGCTTTCTTT. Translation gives CASSVTGIDTEAFF.

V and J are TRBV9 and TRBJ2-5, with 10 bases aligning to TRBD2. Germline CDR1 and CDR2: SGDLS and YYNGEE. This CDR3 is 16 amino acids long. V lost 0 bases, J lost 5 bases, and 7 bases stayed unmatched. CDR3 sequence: CASSVVPSGRRETQYF. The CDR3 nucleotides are TGTGCCAGCAGCGTAGTTCCTAGCGGGAGAAGGGAGACCCAGTACTTC.

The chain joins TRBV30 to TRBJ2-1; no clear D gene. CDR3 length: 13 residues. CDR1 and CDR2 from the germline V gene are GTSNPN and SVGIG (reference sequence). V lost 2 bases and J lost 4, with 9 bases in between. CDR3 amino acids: CAWSPYGYNEQFF. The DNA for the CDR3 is TGTGCCTGGAGTCCTTATGGGTACAATGAGCAGTTCTTC.

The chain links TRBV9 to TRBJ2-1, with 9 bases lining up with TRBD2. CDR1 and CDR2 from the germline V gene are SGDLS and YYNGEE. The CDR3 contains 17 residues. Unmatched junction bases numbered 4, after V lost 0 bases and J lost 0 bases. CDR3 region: CASSVALAGSSYNEQFF. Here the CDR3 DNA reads TGTGCCAGCAGCGTAGCTCTAGCGGGAAGCTCCTACAATGAGCAGTTCTTC.

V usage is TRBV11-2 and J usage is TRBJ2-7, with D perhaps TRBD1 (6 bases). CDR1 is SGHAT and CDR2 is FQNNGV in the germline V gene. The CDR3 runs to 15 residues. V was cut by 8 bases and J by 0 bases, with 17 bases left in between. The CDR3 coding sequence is TGTGCCAGCGCCCAGGGGCGTCCATCCTCCTACGAGCAGTACTTC. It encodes CASAQGRPSSYEQYF.

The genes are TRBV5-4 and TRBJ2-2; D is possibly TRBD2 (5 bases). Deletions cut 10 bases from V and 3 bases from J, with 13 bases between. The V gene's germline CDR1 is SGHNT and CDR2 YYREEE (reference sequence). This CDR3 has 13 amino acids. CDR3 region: CASSLDDTGELFF. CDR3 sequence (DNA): TGTGCCTCTAGCCTTGATGACACCGGGGAGCTGTTTTTT.

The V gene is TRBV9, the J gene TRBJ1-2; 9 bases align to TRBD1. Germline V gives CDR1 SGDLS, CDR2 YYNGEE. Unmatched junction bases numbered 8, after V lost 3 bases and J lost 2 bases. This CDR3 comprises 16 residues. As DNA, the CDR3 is TGTGCCAGCAGCGCTGGACAGGGGACTTTGAACTATGGCTACACCTTC. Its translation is CASSAGQGTLNYGYTF. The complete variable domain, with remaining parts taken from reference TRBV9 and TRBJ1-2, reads DSGVTQTPKHLITATGQRVTLRCSPRSGDLSVYWYQQSLDQGLQFLIQYYNGEERAKGNILERFSAQQFPDLHSELNLSSLELGDSALYFCASSAGQGTLNYGYTFGSGTRLTVV.

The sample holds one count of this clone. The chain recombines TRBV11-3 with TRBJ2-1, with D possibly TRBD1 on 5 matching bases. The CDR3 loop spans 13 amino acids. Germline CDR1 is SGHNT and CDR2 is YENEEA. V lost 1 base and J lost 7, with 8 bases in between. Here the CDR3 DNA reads TGTGCCAGCAGCTTAGCCCCAGGGAATGAGCAGTTCTTC. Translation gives CASSLAPGNEQFF.

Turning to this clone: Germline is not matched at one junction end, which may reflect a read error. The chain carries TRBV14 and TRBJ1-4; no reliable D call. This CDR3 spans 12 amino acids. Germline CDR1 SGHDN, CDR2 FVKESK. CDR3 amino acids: CASSEEGEKLFF. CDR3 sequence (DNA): TGTGCCAGCAGCGAAGAAGGGGAAAAACTGTTTTTT.

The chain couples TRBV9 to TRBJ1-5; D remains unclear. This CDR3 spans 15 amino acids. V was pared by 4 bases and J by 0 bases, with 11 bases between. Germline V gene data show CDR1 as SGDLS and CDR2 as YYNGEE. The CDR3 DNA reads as TGTGCCAGCAGCCCAGACGGAAATAGCAATCAGCCCCAGCATTTT. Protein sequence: CASSPDGNSNQPQHF.

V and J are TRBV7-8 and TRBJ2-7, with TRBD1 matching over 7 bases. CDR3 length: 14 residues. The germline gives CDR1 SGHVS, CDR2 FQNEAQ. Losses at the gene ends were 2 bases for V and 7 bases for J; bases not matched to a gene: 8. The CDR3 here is CASSLSSGGGEQYF. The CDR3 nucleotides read TGTGCCAGCAGCTTATCCTCAGGGGGTGGGGAGCAGTACTTC.

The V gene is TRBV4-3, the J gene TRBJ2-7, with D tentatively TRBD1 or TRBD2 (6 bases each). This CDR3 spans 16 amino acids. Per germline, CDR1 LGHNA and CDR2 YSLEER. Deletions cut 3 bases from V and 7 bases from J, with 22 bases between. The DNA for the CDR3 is TGCGCCAGCAGCCACCTATTGGCGGAGGGGGTGCGGGAGCAGTACTTC. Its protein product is CASSHLLAEGVREQYF.

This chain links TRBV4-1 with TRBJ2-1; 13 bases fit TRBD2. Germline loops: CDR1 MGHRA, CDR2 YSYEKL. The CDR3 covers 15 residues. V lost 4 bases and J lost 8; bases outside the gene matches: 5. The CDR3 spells CASSLRTSGSHEQFF. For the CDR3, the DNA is TGCGCCAGCAGCCTACGGACTAGCGGGAGCCATGAGCAGTTCTTC.

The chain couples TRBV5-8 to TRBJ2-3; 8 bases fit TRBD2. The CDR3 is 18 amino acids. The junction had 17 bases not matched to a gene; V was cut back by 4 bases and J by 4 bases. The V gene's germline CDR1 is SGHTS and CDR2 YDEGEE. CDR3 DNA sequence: TGTGCCAGCAGCGGTAAGCGGTCTAAAGCGGGAGATTCAGATACGCAGTATTTT. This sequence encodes CASSGKRSKAGDSDTQYF.

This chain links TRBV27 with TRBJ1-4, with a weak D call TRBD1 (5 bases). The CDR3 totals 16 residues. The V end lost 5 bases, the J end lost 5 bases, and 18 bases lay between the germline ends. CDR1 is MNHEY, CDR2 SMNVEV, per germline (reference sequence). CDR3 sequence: CASSPYPRQKNEKLFF. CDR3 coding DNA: TGTGCCAGCAGTCCCTACCCCCGACAGAAAAATGAAAAACTGTTTTTT.

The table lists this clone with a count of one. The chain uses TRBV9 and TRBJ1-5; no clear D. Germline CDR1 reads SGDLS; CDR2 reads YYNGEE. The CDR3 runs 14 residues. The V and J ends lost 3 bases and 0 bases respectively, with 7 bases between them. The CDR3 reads CASSAGSSNQPQHF. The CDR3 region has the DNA TGTGCCAGCAGCGCAGGAAGTAGCAATCAGCCCCAGCATTTT.

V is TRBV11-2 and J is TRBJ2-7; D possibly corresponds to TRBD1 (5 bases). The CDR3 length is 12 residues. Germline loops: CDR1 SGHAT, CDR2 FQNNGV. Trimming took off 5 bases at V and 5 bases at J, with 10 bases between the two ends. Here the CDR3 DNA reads TGTGCCAGCAGCACAACAGGTAACGAGCAGTACTTC. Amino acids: CASSTTGNEQYF.

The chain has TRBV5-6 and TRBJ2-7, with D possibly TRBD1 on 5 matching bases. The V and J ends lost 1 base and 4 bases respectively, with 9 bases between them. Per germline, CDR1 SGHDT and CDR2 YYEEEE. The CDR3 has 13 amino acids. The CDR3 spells CASSLTGDYEQYF. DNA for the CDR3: TGTGCCAGCAGCTTGACAGGAGATTACGAGCAGTACTTC.

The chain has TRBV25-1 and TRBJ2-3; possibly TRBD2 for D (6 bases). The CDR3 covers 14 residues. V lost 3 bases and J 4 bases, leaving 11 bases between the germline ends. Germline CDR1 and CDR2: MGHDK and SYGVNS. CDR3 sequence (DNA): TGTGCCAGCAGTGAGGGGGGTGAGGCAGATACGCAGTATTTT. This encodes CASSEGGEADTQYF.